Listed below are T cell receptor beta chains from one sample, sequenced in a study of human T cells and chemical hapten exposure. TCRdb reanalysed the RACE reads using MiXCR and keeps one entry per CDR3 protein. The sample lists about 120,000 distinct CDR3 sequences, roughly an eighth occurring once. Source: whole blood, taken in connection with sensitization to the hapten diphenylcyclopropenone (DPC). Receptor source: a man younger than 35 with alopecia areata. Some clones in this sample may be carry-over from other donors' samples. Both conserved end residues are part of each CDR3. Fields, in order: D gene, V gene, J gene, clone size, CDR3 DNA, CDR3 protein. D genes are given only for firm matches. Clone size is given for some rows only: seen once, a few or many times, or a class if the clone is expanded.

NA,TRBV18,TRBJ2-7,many,TGTGCCAGCAGCCCCGGTACCTACGAGCAGTACTTC,CASSPGTYEQYF
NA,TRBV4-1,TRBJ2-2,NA,TGCGCCAGCAGCCATCGAACAGGGTACACCGGGGAGCTGTTTTTT,CASSHRTGYTGELFF
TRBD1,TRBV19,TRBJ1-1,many,TGTGCCAGTAGTATGGGGACAGGGTGGTCCGGACTGAAAGCTTTCTTT,CASSMGTGWSGLKAFF
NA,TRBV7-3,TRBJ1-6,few,TGTGCCAGCAGCTTGCCGCCGGGACCAAATTCACCCCTCCACTTT,CASSLPPGPNSPLHF
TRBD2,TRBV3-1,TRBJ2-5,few,TGTGCCAGCAGCCAGGCCAGCGGGGGCTGGGAGACCCAGTACTTC,CASSQASGGWETQYF
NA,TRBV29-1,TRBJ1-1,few,TGCAGCGTGAGGATCATTGAGAACACTGAAGCTTTCTTT,CSVRIIENTEAFF
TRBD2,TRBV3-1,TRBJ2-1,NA,TGTGCCAGCAGCCAGACCCTGGCGGGGGGGTACAATGAGCAGTTCTTC,CASSQTLAGGYNEQFF
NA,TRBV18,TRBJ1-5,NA,TGTGCCAGCTCACCCCAGGGTCCGGAGCGCAATCAGCCCCAGCATTTT,CASSPQGPERNQPQHF
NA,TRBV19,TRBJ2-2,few,TGTGCCAGTAGTGAAAGGGAGCGAGGTGTCACCGGGGAGCTGTTTTTT,CASSERERGVTGELFF
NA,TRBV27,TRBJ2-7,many,TGTGCCAGCACCTCCTCCGGGACGGGTGCCTACGAGCAGTACTTC,CASTSSGTGAYEQYF
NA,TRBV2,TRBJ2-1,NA,TGTGCCAGCAGTGGGACTCCAGGAGGCCACAATGAGCAGTTCTTC,CASSGTPGGHNEQFF
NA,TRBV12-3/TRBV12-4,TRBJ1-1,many,TGTGCCAGCAGGAATCTAGGGATCCTGATCGCTGAAGCTTTCTTT,CASRNLGILIAEAFF
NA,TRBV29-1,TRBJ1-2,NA,TGCAGCGTTGAATATGGACAGAACTATGGCTACACCTTC,CSVEYGQNYGYTF
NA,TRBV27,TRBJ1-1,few,TGTGCCAGCAGTTTATTGGCAGCCCATGCTGAAGCTTTCTTT,CASSLLAAHAEAFF
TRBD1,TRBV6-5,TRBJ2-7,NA,TGTGCCAGCAGTTACGTGACAGGGTACGAGCAGTACTTC,CASSYVTGYEQYF
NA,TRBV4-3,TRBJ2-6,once,TGCGCCAGCAGCCAAGAAGGGACGGCTTCTGGGGCCAACGTCCTGACTTTC,CASSQEGTASGANVLTF
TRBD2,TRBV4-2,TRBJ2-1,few,TGTGCCAGCAGCCAACTTTCATGGACTAGCGGGGGGGATCAGAATGAGCAGTTCTTC,CASSQLSWTSGGDQNEQFF
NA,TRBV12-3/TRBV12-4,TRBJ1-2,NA,TGTGCCAGCAGTTTAGCGCACCTCCACTATGGCTACACCTTC,CASSLAHLHYGYTF
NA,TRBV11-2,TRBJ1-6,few,TGTGCCAGCAGCCCCATCCCACGGCGGTTGTCGGATTCACCCCTCCACTTT,CASSPIPRRLSDSPLHF
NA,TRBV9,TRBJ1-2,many,TGTGCCAGCAGCGTTTGGGGCTATGGCTACACCTTC,CASSVWGYGYTF
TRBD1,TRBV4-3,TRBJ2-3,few,TGCGCCAGCAGCCAAGTCCCGGGACAGGGGGAATTTAGCACAGATACGCAGTATTTT,CASSQVPGQGEFSTDTQYF
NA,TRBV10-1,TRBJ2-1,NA,TGCGCCAGCAGTGATCCGGGCTCCTACAATGAGCAGTTCTTC,CASSDPGSYNEQFF
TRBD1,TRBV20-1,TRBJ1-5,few,TGCAGTGCTAGGGGGGGGACAGGGAACCAGCCCCAGCATTTT,CSARGGTGNQPQHF
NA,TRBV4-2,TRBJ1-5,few,TGTGCCAGCAGCCAAGACAGACCCAATCAGCCCCAGCATTTT,CASSQDRPNQPQHF
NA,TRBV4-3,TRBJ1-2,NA,TGCGCCAGCAGCCAGACAGGCGGCAGGAGCTACACCTTC,CASSQTGGRSYTF